The present TCR beta chain was sequenced within a study of blood T cell repertoires in COVID-19. For the study at large: Acute-phase and convalescent COVID-19 samples originated in the United States, Italy and Spain.

Under the authors' procedure: Estimation of nucleated cell counts relied on the amplification of reference gene primers. The data were produced by immunoSEQ multiplex PCR, yet TCRdb's version contains in-frame clones alone and is incomplete. The V and J calls and clone size are taken from that table; D and trimming were inferred from the DNA. The sample includes roughly 54,000 clones, 84% of them seen just once. The CDR3 loop spans 14 amino acids. Between the trimmed V and J ends, which lost 5 bases and 6 bases, there was a span of 14 bases. Germline V CDR1 and CDR2: SGHAT, FQNNGV. This clonotype was obtained from a man in his fifties with acute or convalescent COVID-19. Sequencing used peripheral blood. This chain joins TRBV11-2 and TRBJ2-1; D assignment may be TRBD1 or TRBD2 (5 bases each). CDR3 in DNA: TGTGCCAGCAGCCTAGGGGCCGCGGGCAATGAGCAGTTCTTC. Translated: CASSLGAAGNEQFF.